The 6 T cell receptor beta chains below come from one sample, sequenced in a study of blood T cell repertoires in COVID-19. Assay: immunoSEQ multiplex PCR; the TCRdb copy retains only in-frame clones and omits some. The data contain over 250,000 clones, roughly nine tenths of them singletons. Sequencing was performed on peripheral blood. These receptors were collected from a woman between 25 and 40 years old with COVID-19, enrolled during active disease.

The chain recombines TRBV19 with TRBJ1-1, with D uncertain. The germline V gene has CDR1 LNHDA and CDR2 SQIVND (reference sequence). The V gene lost 3 bases and the J gene lost 5 bases, with 16 bases spanning the gap. The CDR3 spans 15 residues. CDR3 bases: TGTGCCAGTAGTATTTTTCACGGGGTCGAGACTGAAGCTTTCTTT. It yields the protein CASSIFHGVETEAFF.

V gene TRBV27 combines with J gene TRBJ2-1; 7 positions match TRBD1. The V gene end was trimmed by 11 bases and the J gene end by 3 bases; junction bases not matched to a gene: 7. This CDR3 has 13 amino acids. The germline V gene has CDR1 MNHEY and CDR2 SMNVEV (reference sequence). The CDR3: CAAGDRFYNEQFF. The CDR3 DNA sequence: TGTGCCGCCGGGGACAGATTCTACAATGAGCAGTTCTTC.

The genes are TRBV7-3 and TRBJ1-1, with D tentatively TRBD1 (5 bases). The CDR3 is 13 residues long. With 5 bases removed from V and 1 base from J, the gap between germline ends came to 8 bases. Germline V gene data show CDR1 as SGHTA and CDR2 as FQGTGA. This chain's CDR3 is CASSQDTNTEAFF. CDR3 nucleotide sequence: TGTGCCAGCAGCCAGGACACGAACACTGAAGCTTTCTTT.

The gene calls are TRBV14 and TRBJ1-3, with TRBD1 matching 10 bases. CDR1 and CDR2 from the germline V gene are SGHDN and FVKESK. This CDR3 spans 16 amino acids. The trim removed 2 bases at V and 3 bases at J, leaving 4 bases unmatched. CDR3 in amino acids: CASSQRGTGVGNTIYF. CDR3 in DNA: TGTGCCAGCAGCCAACGCGGGACAGGGGTTGGAAACACCATATATTTT.

This clone showed up just once. The V call is TRBV4-1, the J call TRBJ2-5; the D is unclear. This CDR3 is built from 14 residues. Germline lookup yields CDR1 MGHRA and CDR2 YSYEKL. Trimming stripped 4 bases from V and 2 bases from J, with 11 bases between. The DNA for the CDR3 is TGCGCCAGCAGCCTCACTCTACGTCAAGAGACCCAGTACTTC. Translated, it gives CASSLTLRQETQYF.

This sequence joins TRBV29-1 and TRBJ2-3; TRBD2 might be the D (5 bases). The germline V gene encodes CDR1 SQVTM and CDR2 ANQGSEA. The CDR3 is 13 amino acids. V was trimmed by 6 bases and J by 2 bases, leaving 12 bases between them. The CDR3 DNA reads as TGCAGCGTCCGAGGGCAGCTCACAGATACGCAGTATTTT. Its protein is CSVRGQLTDTQYF.